The rows below give T cell receptor beta chains drawn from one sample of a study of early T cells in non-severe SARS-CoV-2 infection. TCRdb fed the 5' RACE reads into MiXCR, producing one record per CDR3 protein. Among tens of thousands of distinct CDR3 sequences listed, less than 9.5% were seen once. The source was whole blood, collected at baseline. These TCRs come from an adult who was a healthcare worker with PCR-confirmed SARS-CoV-2 infection or an uninfected control (not recorded which). The CDR3 runs from the conserved cysteine through the conserved F or W. Each record gives: J gene, V gene, CDR3 length, clone size, D gene, CDR3 DNA, CDR3 protein. The D gene is left open where the match is weak. Clone size, where shown, is once, few, many, or a class for clones that have expanded.

j_call: TRBJ2-5; v_call: TRBV7-9; cdr3_length: 14; clone_size: many; d_call: TRBD1; cdr3_nt: TGTGCCAGCGTCTGGGGGACAGACCAAGAGACCCAGTACTTC; cdr3_aa: CASVWGTDQETQYF
j_call: TRBJ2-3; v_call: TRBV11-2; cdr3_length: 14; clone_size: few; d_call: TRBD2; cdr3_nt: TGTGCCAGCAGCTTAGAACCCGGGACTAGTATAACGGGGTTT; cdr3_aa: CASSLEPGTSITGF
j_call: TRBJ2-3; v_call: TRBV7-6; cdr3_length: 17; clone_size: once; d_call: .; cdr3_nt: TGTGCCAGCAGCTCTCCATTGGGGGCTTTGAACACAGATACGCAGTATTTT; cdr3_aa: CASSSPLGALNTDTQYF
j_call: TRBJ2-7; v_call: TRBV11-2; cdr3_length: 12; clone_size: .; d_call: .; cdr3_nt: TGTGCCAGCAGCGCCAGGGTTTACGAGCAGTACTTC; cdr3_aa: CASSARVYEQYF
j_call: TRBJ2-2; v_call: TRBV7-6; cdr3_length: 16; clone_size: many; d_call: TRBD1; cdr3_nt: TGTGCCAGCAGCAAGAGACAGGGACCTACCACCGGGGAGCTGTTTTTT; cdr3_aa: CASSKRQGPTTGELFF
j_call: TRBJ1-5; v_call: TRBV6-2/TRBV6-3; cdr3_length: 13; clone_size: few; d_call: .; cdr3_nt: TGTGCCAGCAACAGGGCAGGGTATCAGCCCCAGCATTTT; cdr3_aa: CASNRAGYQPQHF
j_call: TRBJ1-6; v_call: TRBV7-9; cdr3_length: 15; clone_size: .; d_call: .; cdr3_nt: TGTGCCAGCAGCCCCGACCGGGGAAGCGGATCACCCCTCCACTTT; cdr3_aa: CASSPDRGSGSPLHF
j_call: TRBJ1-5; v_call: TRBV12-3/TRBV12-4; cdr3_length: 15; clone_size: .; d_call: .; cdr3_nt: TGTGCCAGCAGTTTCGAGGGAATGGGAAATCAGCCCCAGCATTTT; cdr3_aa: CASSFEGMGNQPQHF
j_call: TRBJ2-7; v_call: TRBV5-6; cdr3_length: 19; clone_size: .; d_call: .; cdr3_nt: TGTGCCAGCAGCTTGTGGTGGGACCCTTCACCACTTCCCTCCTACGAGCAGTACTTC; cdr3_aa: CASSLWWDPSPLPSYEQYF
j_call: TRBJ1-5; v_call: TRBV6-6; cdr3_length: 15; clone_size: many; d_call: .; cdr3_nt: TGTGCCAGCAGTTCACAGGGAATCTCTCGGCAGCCCCAGCATTTT; cdr3_aa: CASSSQGISRQPQHF
j_call: TRBJ1-1; v_call: TRBV12-3/TRBV12-4; cdr3_length: 13; clone_size: few; d_call: TRBD1; cdr3_nt: TGTGCCAGCAGGTTCAGGGGGGTGGCTGAAGCTTTCTTT; cdr3_aa: CASRFRGVAEAFF
j_call: TRBJ2-5; v_call: TRBV11-2; cdr3_length: 17; clone_size: few; d_call: TRBD1; cdr3_nt: TGTGCCAGCAGCTTATTTCCCGGGACAGTAGGACAAGAGACCCAGTACTTC; cdr3_aa: CASSLFPGTVGQETQYF
j_call: TRBJ2-5; v_call: TRBV7-2; cdr3_length: 13; clone_size: many; d_call: .; cdr3_nt: TGTGCCAGCCTTGGAAGGAATCAAGAGACCCAGTACTTC; cdr3_aa: CASLGRNQETQYF
j_call: TRBJ2-7; v_call: TRBV11-2; cdr3_length: 15; clone_size: .; d_call: TRBD2; cdr3_nt: TGTGCCAGCAGCTCACTACTAGCGGGAGGTGGCGAGCAGTACTTC; cdr3_aa: CASSSLLAGGGEQYF
j_call: TRBJ2-5; v_call: TRBV7-9; cdr3_length: 14; clone_size: many; d_call: TRBD1; cdr3_nt: TGTGCCAGCAGAGGGACAGGGGGCGGAGAGACCCAGTACTTC; cdr3_aa: CASRGTGGGETQYF
j_call: TRBJ1-1; v_call: TRBV20-1; cdr3_length: 13; clone_size: .; d_call: TRBD1; cdr3_nt: TGCAGTCGGACGGGCCCGACAGGGACTGAAGCTTTCTTT; cdr3_aa: CSRTGPTGTEAFF
j_call: TRBJ1-6; v_call: TRBV4-1; cdr3_length: 15; clone_size: many; d_call: .; cdr3_nt: TGCGCCAGCAGCCAAGATCCCCTCGGGAATTCACCCCTCCACTTT; cdr3_aa: CASSQDPLGNSPLHF
j_call: TRBJ1-1; v_call: TRBV18; cdr3_length: 18; clone_size: .; d_call: .; cdr3_nt: TGTGCCAGCTCACCAGGAAGCGGTACCCCGGGCGTCGCCACTGAAGCTTTCTTT; cdr3_aa: CASSPGSGTPGVATEAFF
j_call: TRBJ2-6; v_call: TRBV20-1; cdr3_length: 12; clone_size: .; d_call: .; cdr3_nt: TGCAGTGTCTTGAATGGGGCCAACGTCCTGACTTTC; cdr3_aa: CSVLNGANVLTF
j_call: TRBJ1-5; v_call: TRBV7-2; cdr3_length: 12; clone_size: many; d_call: .; cdr3_nt: TGTGCCAGCAGCCCTTTTAATCAGCCCCAGCATTTT; cdr3_aa: CASSPFNQPQHF
j_call: TRBJ1-5; v_call: TRBV19; cdr3_length: 18; clone_size: .; d_call: .; cdr3_nt: TGTGCCAGTATTCAGGATGCCCCAAGGACGGGGAGCAATCAGCCCCAGCATTTT; cdr3_aa: CASIQDAPRTGSNQPQHF
j_call: TRBJ2-3; v_call: TRBV5-1; cdr3_length: 15; clone_size: many; d_call: TRBD1; cdr3_nt: TGCGCCAGCAGCTTGGACGGACAGGAGAAGGGTACGCAGTATTTT; cdr3_aa: CASSLDGQEKGTQYF
j_call: TRBJ2-7; v_call: TRBV4-3; cdr3_length: 15; clone_size: .; d_call: .; cdr3_nt: TGCGCCAGCAGCCCTGGGTACCAGGGATCCTACGAGCAGTACTTC; cdr3_aa: CASSPGYQGSYEQYF
j_call: TRBJ2-3; v_call: TRBV13; cdr3_length: 12; clone_size: once; d_call: .; cdr3_nt: TGTGCCAGCAGCTTAGGGGCCCGTACGCAGTATTTT; cdr3_aa: CASSLGARTQYF
j_call: TRBJ1-1; v_call: TRBV7-2; cdr3_length: 15; clone_size: many; d_call: .; cdr3_nt: TGTGCCAGCAGCTTACCCTGGACAGTGAACACTGAAGCTTTCTTT; cdr3_aa: CASSLPWTVNTEAFF
j_call: TRBJ1-3; v_call: TRBV6-5; cdr3_length: 16; clone_size: .; d_call: .; cdr3_nt: TGTGCCAGCAGTTACTCTCCGTTGAGCTCTGGAAACACCATATATTTT; cdr3_aa: CASSYSPLSSGNTIYF
j_call: TRBJ2-7; v_call: TRBV11-2; cdr3_length: 14; clone_size: many; d_call: TRBD1; cdr3_nt: TGTGCCAGCAGCTCGACAGGGGTTACTGGCGAGCAGTACTTC; cdr3_aa: CASSSTGVTGEQYF
j_call: TRBJ2-3; v_call: TRBV7-2; cdr3_length: 16; clone_size: many; d_call: .; cdr3_nt: TGTGCCAGCAGCTCCGCGGCAGGCTGGGGTACAGATACGCAGTATTTT; cdr3_aa: CASSSAAGWGTDTQYF
j_call: TRBJ2-5; v_call: TRBV3-1; cdr3_length: 15; clone_size: few; d_call: .; cdr3_nt: TGTGCCAGCAGCCAATTTAAGCGGGCCTTAGAGACCCAGTACTTC; cdr3_aa: CASSQFKRALETQYF
j_call: TRBJ2-1; v_call: TRBV7-8; cdr3_length: 15; clone_size: few; d_call: TRBD1; cdr3_nt: TGTGCCAGCAGCTCGACAGGGGCCAGTTACAATGAGCAGTTCTTC; cdr3_aa: CASSSTGASYNEQFF
j_call: TRBJ2-1; v_call: TRBV4-3; cdr3_length: 18; clone_size: few; d_call: TRBD2; cdr3_nt: TGCGCCAGCAGCCAAGAGAAGGGCGGCGGGGGGCGTTACAATGAGCAGTTCTTC; cdr3_aa: CASSQEKGGGGRYNEQFF
j_call: TRBJ1-2; v_call: TRBV28; cdr3_length: 13; clone_size: .; d_call: .; cdr3_nt: TGTGCCAGCAGTTCTCAGACAGCCTATGGCTACACCTTC; cdr3_aa: CASSSQTAYGYTF
j_call: TRBJ2-7; v_call: TRBV28; cdr3_length: 11; clone_size: few; d_call: .; cdr3_nt: TGTGCCAGCACAAAGGCCTACGAGCAGTACTTC; cdr3_aa: CASTKAYEQYF
j_call: TRBJ1-5; v_call: TRBV2; cdr3_length: 14; clone_size: few; d_call: .; cdr3_nt: TGTGCCAGCAGTACCACTCCAGGGTTTCAGCCCCAGCATTTT; cdr3_aa: CASSTTPGFQPQHF
j_call: TRBJ2-2; v_call: TRBV3-1; cdr3_length: 15; clone_size: many; d_call: TRBD1; cdr3_nt: TGTGCCAGCAGTCGACAGGGGGCGGACACCGGGGAGCTGTTTTTT; cdr3_aa: CASSRQGADTGELFF
j_call: TRBJ2-7; v_call: TRBV5-1; cdr3_length: 13; clone_size: many; d_call: TRBD2; cdr3_nt: TGCGCCAGCAGCGCGGGACTACTCTACGAGCAGTACTTC; cdr3_aa: CASSAGLLYEQYF
j_call: TRBJ1-1; v_call: TRBV20-1; cdr3_length: 13; clone_size: many; d_call: .; cdr3_nt: TGCAGTGCTAGCGAGACAGGAAACACTGAAGCTTTCTTT; cdr3_aa: CSASETGNTEAFF
j_call: TRBJ2-5; v_call: TRBV7-8; cdr3_length: 14; clone_size: .; d_call: .; cdr3_nt: TGTGCCAGCAGCACCGGACAAGTCAAAGAGACCCAGTACTTC; cdr3_aa: CASSTGQVKETQYF
j_call: TRBJ1-3; v_call: TRBV30; cdr3_length: 13; clone_size: .; d_call: .; cdr3_nt: TGTGCCTGGAGTCGGGCAGCTGGAAACACCATATATTTT; cdr3_aa: CAWSRAAGNTIYF
j_call: TRBJ2-7; v_call: TRBV7-2; cdr3_length: 16; clone_size: .; d_call: TRBD2; cdr3_nt: TGTGCCAGCAGCCCATTAGCGGGGGGGCGTTCCTACGAGCAGTACTTC; cdr3_aa: CASSPLAGGRSYEQYF
j_call: TRBJ2-7; v_call: TRBV5-1; cdr3_length: 13; clone_size: .; d_call: .; cdr3_nt: TGCGCCAGCAGCTTGGTAATCAGCTACGAGCAGTACTTC; cdr3_aa: CASSLVISYEQYF
j_call: TRBJ1-2; v_call: TRBV28; cdr3_length: 15; clone_size: few; d_call: .; cdr3_nt: TGTGCCAGCAGTTTGACAGGCGGTGTCGGCTATGGCTACACCTTC; cdr3_aa: CASSLTGGVGYGYTF
j_call: TRBJ1-5; v_call: TRBV28; cdr3_length: 18; clone_size: many; d_call: .; cdr3_nt: TGTGCCAGCAGGGAGCTGGGCAGGGGCGATATAGCCAATCAGCCCCAGCATTTT; cdr3_aa: CASRELGRGDIANQPQHF
j_call: TRBJ2-2; v_call: TRBV9; cdr3_length: 16; clone_size: .; d_call: .; cdr3_nt: TGTGCCAGCAGCCGCAATTGGGGGCGCGGCACCGGGGAGCTGTTTTTT; cdr3_aa: CASSRNWGRGTGELFF
j_call: TRBJ1-4; v_call: TRBV7-2; cdr3_length: 15; clone_size: .; d_call: .; cdr3_nt: TGTGCCAGCAGCTTAGACGGGGTTTATTATGAAAAACTGTTTTTT; cdr3_aa: CASSLDGVYYEKLFF
j_call: TRBJ1-2; v_call: TRBV6-2/TRBV6-3; cdr3_length: 13; clone_size: .; d_call: .; cdr3_nt: TGTGCCAGCAGTTACTCCCGAAACTATGGCTACACCTTC; cdr3_aa: CASSYSRNYGYTF
j_call: TRBJ2-1; v_call: TRBV6-2/TRBV6-3; cdr3_length: 15; clone_size: .; d_call: .; cdr3_nt: TGTGCCAGCACCGGAGAAGGTCGCAGTAACAATGAGCAGTTCTTC; cdr3_aa: CASTGEGRSNNEQFF
j_call: TRBJ1-5; v_call: TRBV6-2/TRBV6-3; cdr3_length: 14; clone_size: .; d_call: .; cdr3_nt: TGTGCCAGCAGCCGAGGGACGCAGAATCAGCCCCAGCATTTT; cdr3_aa: CASSRGTQNQPQHF
j_call: TRBJ1-3; v_call: TRBV30; cdr3_length: 16; clone_size: many; d_call: TRBD1; cdr3_nt: TGTGCCTGGAGTAAGGGGACAGACCCCTCTGGAAACACCATATATTTT; cdr3_aa: CAWSKGTDPSGNTIYF
j_call: TRBJ1-2; v_call: TRBV20-1; cdr3_length: 16; clone_size: .; d_call: TRBD1; cdr3_nt: TGCAGTGCTAGAGGGGGACAGGGCGGGACTAACTATGGCTACACCTTC; cdr3_aa: CSARGGQGGTNYGYTF
j_call: TRBJ2-5; v_call: TRBV16; cdr3_length: 13; clone_size: many; d_call: .; cdr3_nt: TGTGCCAGCAGCCAAGCGTACCAAGAGACCCAGTACTTC; cdr3_aa: CASSQAYQETQYF
j_call: TRBJ1-2; v_call: TRBV27; cdr3_length: 14; clone_size: .; d_call: .; cdr3_nt: TGTGCCAGCAGTTTACTCGGACCTAACTATGGCTACACCTTC; cdr3_aa: CASSLLGPNYGYTF
j_call: TRBJ2-1; v_call: TRBV6-6; cdr3_length: 12; clone_size: many; d_call: .; cdr3_nt: TGTGCCAGCAGGTCTAAACCCGGTGAGCAGTTCTTC; cdr3_aa: CASRSKPGEQFF
j_call: TRBJ1-1; v_call: TRBV6-2/TRBV6-3; cdr3_length: 12; clone_size: .; d_call: TRBD1; cdr3_nt: TGTGCCAGCAGGACGACAGGGGGTCGTGCTTTCTTT; cdr3_aa: CASRTTGGRAFF